What follows are 17 T cell receptor beta chains derived from one specimen sequenced in a study of OX40 agonist ivuxolimab in advanced cancers. Sequencing used immunoSEQ multiplex PCR; TCRdb keeps in-frame clones, though not all of them. This table holds about 96,000 clones, approximately 80% found once. The material sequenced was CD4+ or CD8+ T cells sorted from blood, taken in a trial of the OX40 agonist ivuxolimab. The origin of the receptors is an adult with an advanced solid tumor such as melanoma, head and neck, liver or kidney cancer.

The gene calls are TRBV7-9 and TRBJ2-1; 10 nucleotides match TRBD1. The germline V gene has CDR1 SEHNR and CDR2 FQNEAQ (reference sequence). Trimming took 3 bases from V and 7 from J; bases not matched to a gene: 3. The CDR3 has 14 residues. CDR3 sequence (DNA): TGTGCCAGCAGCTTGGGACAGGGGAGAAATGAGCAGTTCTTC. As protein: CASSLGQGRNEQFF.

V usage is TRBV2 and J usage is TRBJ1-6, with 9 bases matching TRBD1. Germline CDR1 SNHLY, CDR2 FYNNEI. The J segment lost 7 bases and the V segment lost 6 bases, leaving 4 bases of the junction unmatched. This CDR3 spans 14 amino acids. This CDR3 is CASRGQGGNSPLHF. The CDR3 DNA is TGTGCCAGCAGGGGACAGGGAGGGAATTCACCCCTCCACTTT.

The chain uses TRBV5-1 and TRBJ1-1; perhaps TRBD1 as D (6 bases). Trimming stripped 1 base from V and 2 bases from J, with 9 bases between. The CDR3 runs 14 residues. CDR1 is SGHRS and CDR2 is YFSETQ in the germline V gene. The CDR3 nucleotides read TGCGCCAGCAGCTTGACGGGGGCCAACACTGAAGCTTTCTTT. Translated, it gives CASSLTGANTEAFF.

The chain is built from TRBV2 and TRBJ2-1; no definite D call. The V gene's germline CDR1 is SNHLY and CDR2 FYNNEI. The CDR3 has 13 residues. Trimming cost V 5 bases and J 5 bases, with 10 bases left between them. The CDR3 reads CASSSLRDNEQFF. DNA for the CDR3: TGTGCCAGCAGTTCCCTCCGGGACAATGAGCAGTTCTTC.

The J gene is TRBJ1-2, the V gene TRBV5-1, with D maybe TRBD1 (6 bases). Trimming took off 2 bases at V and 0 bases at J, with 17 bases between the two ends. This CDR3 region has 17 residues. CDR1 is SGHRS, CDR2 YFSETQ, per germline. The CDR3 DNA is TGCGCCAGCAGCTTACAGGGTCAAAGGCGATCTAACTATGGCTACACCTTC. Its protein is CASSLQGQRRSNYGYTF.

The genes are TRBV4-2 and TRBJ2-1; TRBD2 aligns across 8 bases. The CDR3 sequence is 16 residues long. Unmatched junction bases numbered 6, after V lost 4 bases and J lost 1 base. CDR1 is LGHNA, CDR2 YNFKEQ, per germline. CDR3 DNA: TGTGCCAGCAGCCCCGATAGCGGGGCTTCCTACAATGAGCAGTTCTTC. Its protein product is CASSPDSGASYNEQFF.

This CDR3 is CASSDPDRASYEQYF. CDR3 bases: TGTGCCAGCAGTGACCCCGACAGGGCCTCCTACGAGCAGTACTTC. The chain is built from TRBV2 and TRBJ2-7, with 7 bases fitting TRBD1. J lost 0 bases, V lost 3 bases, and 5 bases had no gene match. This CDR3 has 15 amino acids. CDR1 is SNHLY and CDR2 is FYNNEI in the germline V gene.

This rearrangement joins TRBV18 to TRBJ1-3; weak D call: TRBD1 (5 bases). The CDR3 runs 15 residues. CDR1 and CDR2 from the germline V gene are KGHSH and LQKENI. Trimming took off 6 bases at V and 2 bases at J, with 14 bases between the two ends. The CDR3 sequence is CASSQIGTAGNTIYF. The CDR3 nucleotides read TGTGCCAGCTCTCAAATTGGGACGGCTGGAAACACCATATATTTT.

This sequence joins TRBV21-1 and TRBJ2-5; the D call of TRBD2 is as the table states it, not checked on the DNA. TRBV21-1 is tagged as a pseudogene. The CDR3 sequence is 12 residues long. This CDR3 reads CASSASSGEQYF. The CDR3 nucleotides read TGTGCCAGCAGCGCCTCCTCGGGGGAGCAGTACTTC.

V gene TRBV2 combines with J gene TRBJ2-7; D remains unclear. The V gene lost 0 bases and the J gene lost 5 bases, with 14 bases spanning the gap. Germline V CDR1 and CDR2: SNHLY, FYNNEI. The CDR3 has 15 residues. The CDR3 nucleotides are TGTGCCAGCAGTGAAGCGCTGAAGTTTCCTGACGAGCAGTACTTC. Protein product: CASSEALKFPDEQYF. Complete variable domain (other parts from reference TRBV2 and TRBJ2-7): EPEVTQTPSHQVTQMGQEVILRCVPISNHLYFYWYRQILGQKVEFLVSFYNNEISEKSEIFDDQFSVERPDGSNFTLKIRSTKLEDSAMYFCASSEALKFPDEQYFGPGTRLTVT.

The chain carries TRBV28 and TRBJ1-2; 7 bases map to TRBD1. The CDR3 consists of 11 residues. The germline V gene has CDR1 MDHEN and CDR2 SYDVKM. Trimming took 8 bases from V and 3 from J; bases not matched to a gene: 0. DNA for the CDR3: TGTGCCAGCCAGGGGGACTATGGCTACACCTTC. Residues: CASQGDYGYTF.

This rearrangement joins TRBV10-3 to TRBJ2-1; 7 bases are a match to TRBD2. Germline CDR1 and CDR2: ENHRY and SYGVKD. The ends lost 3 bases at V and 10 bases at J; junction bases unmatched: 3. The CDR3 consists of 12 residues. CDR3 sequence (DNA): TGTGCCATCAGTGACCCCGGGAGGGAGCAGTTCTTC. Translating it yields CAISDPGREQFF.

The V and J genes are TRBV6-1 and TRBJ2-2; weak D call: TRBD2 (6 bases). CDR1 and CDR2 from the germline V gene are MNHNS and SASEGT. The CDR3 totals 14 residues. The V and J ends lost 9 bases and 1 base respectively, with 12 bases between them. CDR3 coding DNA: TGTGCCAGTTCTCGGCGGGAGAACACCGGGGAGCTGTTTTTT. Protein sequence: CASSRRENTGELFF.

The V call is TRBV6-6, the J call TRBJ2-7; D may be TRBD2 (6 bases). The CDR3 loop spans 12 amino acids. Germline V lookup: CDR1 MNHNY, CDR2 SVGAGI (reference sequence). Trimming cost V 4 bases and J 6 bases, with 10 bases left between them. The CDR3 DNA is TGTGCCAGCAGTTCGCAGGGAGGCGAGCAGTACTTC. It encodes CASSSQGGEQYF.

The table lists this clone with a few counts. The V gene is TRBV6-5, the J gene TRBJ2-7; D tentatively reads TRBD1 or TRBD2 (6 bases each). The CDR3 is 14 residues long. Germline CDR1 and CDR2: MNHEY and SVGAGI. The V and J ends lost 6 bases and 6 bases respectively, with 18 bases between them. CDR3 sequence: CASRSTPSGAEQYF. The CDR3 DNA reads as TGTGCCAGCAGATCCACCCCCTCGGGGGCCGAGCAGTACTTC.

The genes are TRBV6-5 and TRBJ2-3; 8 nucleotides agree with TRBD1. CDR1 is MNHEY and CDR2 is SVGAGI in the germline V gene. The CDR3 consists of 16 residues. With V trimmed by 3 bases and J by 2 bases, 7 bases remained unmatched. DNA for the CDR3: TGTGCCAGCAGTTATTGGCGGACAGGGACCACAGATACGCAGTATTTT. Translating gives CASSYWRTGTTDTQYF.

The V and J genes are TRBV5-1 and TRBJ2-2; D not certain. The germline V gene encodes CDR1 SGHRS and CDR2 YFSETQ. The CDR3 runs 14 residues. The V gene lost 0 bases and the J gene lost 3 bases, with 6 bases spanning the gap. For the CDR3, the DNA is TGCGCCAGCAGCTTGGGGGAATACACCGGGGAGCTGTTTTTT. Encoded protein: CASSLGEYTGELFF.